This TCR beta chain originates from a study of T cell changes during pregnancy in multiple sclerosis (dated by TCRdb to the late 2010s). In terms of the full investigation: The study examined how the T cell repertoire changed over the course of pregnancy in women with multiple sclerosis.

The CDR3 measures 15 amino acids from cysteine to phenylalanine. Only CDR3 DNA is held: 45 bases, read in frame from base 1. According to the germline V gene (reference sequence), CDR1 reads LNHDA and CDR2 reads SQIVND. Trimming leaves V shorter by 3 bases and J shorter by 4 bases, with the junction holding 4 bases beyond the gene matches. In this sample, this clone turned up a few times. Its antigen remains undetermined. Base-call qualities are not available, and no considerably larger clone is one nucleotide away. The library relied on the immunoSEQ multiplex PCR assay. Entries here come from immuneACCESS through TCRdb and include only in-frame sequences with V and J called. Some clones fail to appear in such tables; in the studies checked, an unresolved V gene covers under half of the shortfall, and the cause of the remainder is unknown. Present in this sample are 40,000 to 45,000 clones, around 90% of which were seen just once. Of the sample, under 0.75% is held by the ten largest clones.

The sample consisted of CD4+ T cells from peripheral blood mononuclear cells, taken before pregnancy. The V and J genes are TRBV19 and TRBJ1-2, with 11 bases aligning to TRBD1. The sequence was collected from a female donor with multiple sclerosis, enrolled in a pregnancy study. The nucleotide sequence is TGTGCCAGTAGTATCTCCGGGACAGGGGGCTATGGCTACACCTTC. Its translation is CASSISGTGGYGYTF.